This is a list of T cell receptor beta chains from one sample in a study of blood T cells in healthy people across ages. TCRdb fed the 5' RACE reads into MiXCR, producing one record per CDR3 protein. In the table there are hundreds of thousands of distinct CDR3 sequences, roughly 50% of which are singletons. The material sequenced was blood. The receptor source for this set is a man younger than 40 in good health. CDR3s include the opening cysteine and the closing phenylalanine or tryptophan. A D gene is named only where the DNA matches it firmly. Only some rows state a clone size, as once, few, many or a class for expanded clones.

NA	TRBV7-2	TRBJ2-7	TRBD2	TGTGCCAGCAGCTTAGAGGGCGGGGGCTACGAGCAGTACTTC	CASSLEGGGYEQYF
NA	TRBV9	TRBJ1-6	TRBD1	TGTGCCAGCAGCGACCGGGACAGAGGTTATAATTCACCCCTCCACTTT	CASSDRDRGYNSPLHF
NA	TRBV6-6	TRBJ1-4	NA	TGTGCCAGCAGCCGCCTTAATGAAAAACTGTTTTTT	CASSRLNEKLFF
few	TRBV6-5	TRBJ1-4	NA	TGTGCCAGCAGTTCCGAGGTGGCAACTAATGAAAAACTGTTTTTT	CASSSEVATNEKLFF
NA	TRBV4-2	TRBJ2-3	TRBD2	TGTGCCAGCAGCCAAGAGCGAGCGGGGACCACAGATACGCAGTATTTT	CASSQERAGTTDTQYF
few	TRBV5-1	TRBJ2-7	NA	TGCGCCAGCAGCTTGGTAGATAGCCCCGAGCAGTACTTC	CASSLVDSPEQYF
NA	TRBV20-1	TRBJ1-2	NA	TGCAGTGCCCTAGAGCGGGCTAACTATGGCTACACCTTC	CSALERANYGYTF
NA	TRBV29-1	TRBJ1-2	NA	TGCAGCGTGTACTTTGAGGGGTATGGCTACACCTTC	CSVYFEGYGYTF
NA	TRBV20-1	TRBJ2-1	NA	TGCAGTGCTCCTGGACTCACACCGCAGCAGTTCTTC	CSAPGLTPQQFF
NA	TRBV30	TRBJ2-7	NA	TGTGCCTGGAGTGAACAGGGCCACGAGCAGTACTTC	CAWSEQGHEQYF
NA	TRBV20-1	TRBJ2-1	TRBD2	TGCAGTCCCCAGCGGGGGGCTAGCGGGGGGTTCTTC	CSPQRGASGGFF
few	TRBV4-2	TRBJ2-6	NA	TGTGCCAGCAGCCAACTGGTTGTTGGGGGGCAGGCGTCTGGGGCCAACGTCCTGACTTTC	CASSQLVVGGQASGANVLTF
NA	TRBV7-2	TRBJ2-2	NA	TGTGCCAGCAACCAACCGTGGGACTCCACTACCGGGGAGCAGTTTTTT	CASNQPWDSTTGEQFF
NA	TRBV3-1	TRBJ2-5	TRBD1	TGTGCCAGCAGCCAAGAGCACAGGGGGCGAGGAGAGACCCAGTACTTC	CASSQEHRGRGETQYF
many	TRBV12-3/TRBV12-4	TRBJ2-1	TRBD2	TGTGCCAGCAGTCCCAGCGGGGGGGCGAATGAGCAGTTCTTC	CASSPSGGANEQFF
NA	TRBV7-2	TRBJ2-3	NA	TGTGCCAGCAGCCCCCTCGGGCCGGAAGATACGCAGTATTTT	CASSPLGPEDTQYF
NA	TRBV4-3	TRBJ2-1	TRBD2	TGCGCCAGCAGCCAAGACGGGAGGATGCCCTACAATGAGCAGTTCTTC	CASSQDGRMPYNEQFF
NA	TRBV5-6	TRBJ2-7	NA	TGTGCCAGCAGCTTAGGGTCCTACCTCTACGAGCAGTACTTC	CASSLGSYLYEQYF